The 20 T cell receptor beta chains presented below share a single source sample, sequenced in a study of blood T cell repertoires in COVID-19. Generated by immunoSEQ multiplex PCR, the TCRdb table keeps only in-frame clones and is missing some. The profile shows 110,000 or so clones, 80% to 90% of them singletons. Specimen: peripheral blood. All receptors come from a human donor in a cohort sampled during active COVID-19.

In this sample, this clone turned up many times. The chain recombines TRBV4-3 with TRBJ2-1; 7 bases align to TRBD2. This CDR3 comprises 15 residues. The germline CDR1 and CDR2 sequences are LGHNA and YSLEER. V shed 6 bases, J shed 4 bases, and the junction held 9 bases outside the gene matches. CDR3 DNA: TGCGCCAGCAGACCCGGACTAGACCCATACAATGAGCAGTTCTTC. This encodes CASRPGLDPYNEQFF.

A single count supports this clone. The chain links TRBV7-9 to TRBJ1-2, with D perhaps matching TRBD1 (5 bases). The V end was cut by 5 bases, the J end by 4 bases, with 17 bases between. This CDR3 spans 15 amino acids. Germline lookup yields CDR1 SEHNR and CDR2 FQNEAQ (reference sequence). Here the CDR3 reads CASSKQPGRIYGYTF. DNA for the CDR3: TGTGCCAGCAGCAAACAGCCAGGGCGAATCTATGGCTACACCTTC.

The chain uses TRBV19 and TRBJ2-7, with TRBD1 matching over 8 bases. This CDR3 is 13 amino acids long. From germline, CDR1 is LNHDA and CDR2 SQIVND (reference sequence). V shed 5 bases, J shed 3 bases, and the junction held 3 bases outside the gene matches. The CDR3, as DNA: TGTGCCAGTAGTTGGGACAGGCGCTACGAGCAGTACTTC. Encoded protein: CASSWDRRYEQYF.

This chain links TRBV7-2 with TRBJ2-7; D possibly corresponds to TRBD1 (7 bases). This CDR3 comprises 14 residues. V lost 4 bases and J 4 bases, leaving 14 bases between the germline ends. Germline CDR1 SGHTA, CDR2 FQGNSA. The CDR3 region has the DNA TGTGCCAGCAGCTATGCACCAGGGGGGTACGAGCAGTACTTC. Protein product: CASSYAPGGYEQYF.

This chain uses TRBV4-2 with TRBJ1-4, with 8 bases identical to TRBD1. The CDR3 is made up of 16 amino acids. Germline V lookup: CDR1 LGHNA, CDR2 YNFKEQ. V lost 1 base to trimming and J lost 8 bases; unmatched junction nucleotides: 9. This CDR3 is CASSQGQGRVTEKLFF. CDR3 bases: TGTGCCAGCAGCCAAGGACAGGGGCGAGTTACGGAAAAACTGTTTTTT.

The chain employs TRBV6-1 and TRBJ1-2, with D tentatively TRBD1 (5 bases). V was pared by 2 bases and J by 5 bases, with 15 bases between. The CDR3 consists of 15 residues. Germline V gene sequence: CDR1 MNHNS, CDR2 SASEGT. In nucleotides, the CDR3 is TGTGCCAGCAGTGAATGGAGACAGACCGGTTATGGCTACACCTTC. Encoded protein: CASSEWRQTGYGYTF.

The chain combines TRBV4-3 with TRBJ1-2; possibly TRBD1 for D (5 bases). Trimming removed 0 bases from V and 4 bases from J, with 15 bases in between. Germline V CDR1 and CDR2: LGHNA, YSLEER. This CDR3 comprises 16 residues. The chain's CDR3 is CASSQESVPGGYGYTF. The CDR3 DNA sequence: TGCGCCAGCAGCCAAGAGTCGGTGCCGGGGGGCTATGGCTACACCTTC.

This clone has a handful of counts. The chain combines TRBV7-9 with TRBJ2-6; D ambiguous. Germline V lookup: CDR1 SEHNR, CDR2 FQNEAQ (reference sequence). The CDR3 contains 14 residues. V lost 5 bases and J lost 0, with 5 bases in between. The CDR3 loop is CASSPSSGANVLTF. CDR3 sequence (DNA): TGTGCCAGCAGCCCGAGCTCTGGGGCCAACGTCCTGACTTTC.

V is TRBV6-2 or TRBV6-3 and J is TRBJ2-7; tentative D call: TRBD2 (6 bases). The CDR3 spans 14 residues. Trimming left V 5 bases short and J 6 bases short, with 17 bases between. CDR1 MNHEY and CDR2 SVGEGT come from the germline V gene. The CDR3 DNA reads TGTGCCAGCAGTACGGGACTCCATCGCGGCGAGCAGTACTTC. Translated, it gives CASSTGLHRGEQYF.

V gene TRBV9 combines with J gene TRBJ1-2, with 9 nucleotides matching TRBD1. V trimming: 4 bases; J trimming: 8 bases; junction bases outside the gene matches: 15. The germline V gene has CDR1 SGDLS and CDR2 YYNGEE. The CDR3 totals 16 residues. CDR3 loop: CASSPRGTGSTSGYTF. The CDR3 DNA is TGTGCCAGCAGCCCCCGGGGGACAGGGAGTACAAGCGGCTACACCTTC. The variable domain in full, with the rest retrieved from reference TRBV9 and TRBJ1-2, is DSGVTQTPKHLITATGQRVTLRCSPRSGDLSVYWYQQSLDQGLQFLIQYYNGEERAKGNILERFSAQQFPDLHSELNLSSLELGDSALYFCASSPRGTGSTSGYTFGSGTRLTVV.

The chain couples TRBV28 to TRBJ1-1, with D unresolved. This CDR3 comprises 12 residues. V was shortened by 6 bases and J by 2 bases, with 7 bases between the two germline ends. In germline, CDR1 is MDHEN, CDR2 SYDVKM. CDR3 DNA sequence: TGTGCCAGCAGATCGAGAAACACTGAAGCTTTCTTT. As protein: CASRSRNTEAFF.

This clone was observed a single time. The V and J genes are TRBV30 and TRBJ2-2, with 7 bases lining up with TRBD2. Unmatched junction bases numbered 5, after V lost 2 bases and J lost 8 bases. In germline, CDR1 is GTSNPN, CDR2 SVGIG (reference sequence). This CDR3 contains 13 residues. The DNA for the CDR3 is TGTGCCTGGAGTAAAGCGGGGACGGGGGAGCTGTTTTTT. Translating gives CAWSKAGTGELFF.

The chain joins TRBV28 to TRBJ1-2; D might be TRBD1 (6 bases). From germline, CDR1 is MDHEN and CDR2 SYDVKM. V lost 7 bases and J lost 0, with 12 bases in between. This CDR3 is 14 amino acids long. CDR3 DNA sequence: TGTGCCAGCAACAGACAGGTGGCTAACTATGGCTACACCTTC. Protein: CASNRQVANYGYTF.

This chain connects TRBV4-2 to TRBJ1-4, with D tentatively TRBD1 (6 bases). Trimming took 1 base from V and 0 from J, leaving 21 bases between them. Looked up from germline, CDR1 is LGHNA and CDR2 is YNFKEQ. The CDR3 consists of 20 residues. The CDR3: CASSQVRVTGKPSTNEKLFF. CDR3 DNA sequence: TGTGCCAGCAGCCAAGTCAGGGTAACAGGGAAACCTTCAACTAATGAAAAACTGTTTTTT.

The gene calls are TRBV6-1 and TRBJ2-7; D gene uncertain. The germline V gene has CDR1 MNHNS and CDR2 SASEGT. There are 14 residues in the CDR3. The ends were cut back, 2 bases at V and 3 bases at J, with 11 bases in the middle. The CDR3 DNA sequence: TGTGCCAGCAGTGAACCTCTAGAGTACTACGAGCAGTACTTC. Translation: CASSEPLEYYEQYF.

The chain is built from TRBV7-9 and TRBJ1-1, with D tentatively TRBD1 (6 bases). In germline, CDR1 is SEHNR, CDR2 FQNEAQ (reference sequence). V gave up 0 bases and J gave up 1 base, with 15 bases separating them. The CDR3 consists of 17 residues. CDR3 nucleotide sequence: TGTGCCAGCAGCTTAGCTATATCGGGGGGCAGGAACACTGAAGCTTTCTTT. It specifies CASSLAISGGRNTEAFF.

The chain has TRBV9 and TRBJ2-3; 7 bases are shared with TRBD1. Germline V gene sequence: CDR1 SGDLS, CDR2 YYNGEE. Trimming took 3 bases from V and 6 from J; bases not matched to a gene: 10. The CDR3 runs 15 residues. The CDR3: CASSEGAIRRDTQYF. The CDR3 bases are TGTGCCAGCAGCGAGGGGGCTATCCGCCGGGATACGCAGTATTTT. The whole variable domain, filled in from reference TRBV9 and TRBJ2-3, reads DSGVTQTPKHLITATGQRVTLRCSPRSGDLSVYWYQQSLDQGLQFLIQYYNGEERAKGNILERFSAQQFPDLHSELNLSSLELGDSALYFCASSEGAIRRDTQYFGPGTRLTVL.

This chain connects TRBV5-8 to TRBJ1-4; D call uncertain. The CDR3 spans 13 residues. The ends were cut back, 4 bases at V and 5 bases at J, with 9 bases in the middle. CDR1 is SGHTS and CDR2 is YDEGEE in the germline V gene. CDR3 nucleotides: TGTGCCAGCAGCGCCAGAAGAAATGAAAAACTGTTTTTT. This sequence encodes CASSARRNEKLFF.

Details on this clone: Mismatch with germline at one junction end may stem from a read error. The rearrangement links TRBV4-2 to TRBJ1-2; 7 positions agree with TRBD1. The CDR3 sequence is 16 residues long. Germline CDR1 and CDR2: LGHNA and YNFKEQ. The CDR3 DNA is TGTGCCAGCAGCCAGGAACTCTCCGGAGGGACAGAATCCCGCCTTTTC. Translation gives CASSQELSGGTESRLF.

The rearrangement links TRBV11-3 to TRBJ1-2; D remains unclear. Trimming pared 0 bases from V and 8 bases from J, leaving 22 bases between. CDR1 is SGHNT, CDR2 YENEEA, per germline. This CDR3 contains 17 residues. CDR3 protein: CASSLEDPLAGVGGYTF. The CDR3 bases are TGTGCCAGCAGCTTAGAAGACCCCCTCGCCGGGGTGGGAGGCTACACCTTC.